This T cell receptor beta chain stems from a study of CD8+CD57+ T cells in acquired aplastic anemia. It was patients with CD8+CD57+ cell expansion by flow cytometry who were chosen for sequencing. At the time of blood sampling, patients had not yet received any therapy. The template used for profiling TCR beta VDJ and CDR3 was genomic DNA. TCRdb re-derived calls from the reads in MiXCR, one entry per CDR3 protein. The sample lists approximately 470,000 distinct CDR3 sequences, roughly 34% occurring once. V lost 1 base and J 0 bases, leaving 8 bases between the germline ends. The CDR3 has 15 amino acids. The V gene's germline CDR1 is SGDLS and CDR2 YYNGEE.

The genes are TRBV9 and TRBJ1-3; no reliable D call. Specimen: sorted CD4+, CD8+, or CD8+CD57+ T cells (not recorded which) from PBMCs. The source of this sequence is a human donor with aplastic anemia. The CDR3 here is CASSVKGHSGNTIYF. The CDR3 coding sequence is TGTGCCAGCAGCGTAAAAGGGCACTCTGGAAACACCATATATTTT.